This TCR beta chain was observed in a study of blood T cell repertoires in COVID-19. At the level of the study: Specimens from acute and convalescent COVID-19 originated in the United States, Italy and Spain. T cells, B-cell-depleted T cells, or PBMCs provided the cDNA or gDNA that served as material.

Sequencing was performed with immunoSEQ multiplex PCR; in TCRdb, only in-frame clones are kept and a portion is missing. The sample consists of some 27,000 clones, approximately 71% of them appearing once. The clonotype originates from a human donor in a cohort sampled during active COVID-19. Material for sequencing was peripheral blood.

CDR3 coding DNA: TGCGCCAGCAGCCAAGCACGGATCGGACAGTTCCACGAGCAGTACTTC. This translates into CASSQARIGQFHEQYF. The chain joins TRBV4-1 to TRBJ2-7; maybe TRBD1 (6 bases). Germline V gene lookup returns CDR1 MGHRA and CDR2 YSYEKL. The V gene lost 1 base and the J gene lost 5 bases, with 18 bases spanning the gap. The CDR3 spans 16 residues.